This T cell receptor (beta chain) derives from a study of response to subunit inactivated influenza vaccine. General observations from the study: T cells newly recruited by each seasonal influenza vaccination are few, the authors suggested.

TCRdb passed the RT-PCR reads through MiXCR, listing each CDR3 protein once. The sample includes about 240,000 distinct CDR3 sequences, roughly an eighth of them seen just once. V lost 5 bases and J lost 4; bases outside the gene matches: 11. This CDR3 is 17 amino acids long. CDR1 and CDR2 from the germline V gene are SGHTA and FQGNSA. This clonotype was seen only a few times. Its target is unknown. Here the sequenced sample was non-naive T cells sorted from PBMCs, taken roughly 15 days before vaccination. The sequence was collected from a man in his fifties or sixties who received an inactivated influenza vaccine. The chain recombines TRBV7-2 with TRBJ2-1, with TRBD1 matching over 10 bases. The CDR3 DNA follows: TGTGCCAGCAGCCACATGGGGACAGGGGCGCGATACAATGAGCAGTTCTTC. This codes for CASSHMGTGARYNEQFF.